Sequencing of this T cell receptor beta chain was carried out in a study of CD8 T cells in ankylosing spondylitis. Generation of TCR beta libraries employed quantitative 5'-RACE incorporating molecular barcodes. From the 5' RACE reads, TCRdb called clonotypes with MiXCR, one entry per CDR3 protein. There are some 130,000 distinct CDR3 sequences in the sample; approximately 9.2% occur only once, and roughly 7.2% lies in the top ten. This clonotype occurred a few times. The antigen is unknown. The V gene's germline CDR1 is SGHAT and CDR2 FQNNGV. V was trimmed by 1 base and J by 3 bases, leaving 13 bases between them. The CDR3 covers 15 residues. Study findings and constraints: Disease-associated clones were reportedly significantly overrepresented in matched ankylosing spondylitis synovial fluid. Roughly eight highly homologous variants made up a TCR beta motif, and this motif appeared characteristic of ankylosing spondylitis blood. Peripheral blood samples showed relatively rare disease-linked clones, and these clones were CD8+.

V and J are TRBV11-2 and TRBJ2-7; TRBD2 is a possible D gene (5 bases). The clonotype was recovered from a male donor with ankylosing spondylitis. The specimen was synovial fluid, either unsorted or a sorted T cell fraction (not recorded which). The CDR3 bases are TGTGCCAGCAGCTTAGCCCCAGCTAGCAGCTACGAGCAGTACTTC. This codes for CASSLAPASSYEQYF.